Each of the 21 T cell receptor beta chains below was sequenced from the same sample in a study of blood T cell repertoires in COVID-19. The method was immunoSEQ multiplex PCR; TCRdb's version includes in-frame clones alone and lacks a portion of them. This sample carries about 210,000 clones, about three quarters of them seen once, and the ten largest clones take 7.2%. Sequenced sample: peripheral blood. All receptors come from a woman in her 70s with acute or convalescent COVID-19.

A few counts support this clone. This rearrangement joins TRBV24-1 to TRBJ1-2; TRBD1 aligns across 7 bases. After removal of 2 bases from V and 4 bases from J, the junction contained 3 bases not matched to a gene. There are 14 residues in the CDR3. Germline values: CDR1 KGHDR, CDR2 SFDVKD. The chain's CDR3 is CATSDSRGSYGYTF. Written as DNA, the CDR3 is TGTGCCACCAGTGATTCCAGGGGGAGCTATGGCTACACCTTC.

The chain couples TRBV3-1 (or the pseudogene TRBV3-2) to TRBJ2-3; a possible D gene is TRBD2 (6 bases). There are 18 residues in the CDR3. The germline V gene has CDR1 LGHDT and CDR2 YNNKEL (reference sequence). V dropped 0 bases and J dropped 2 bases, with 18 bases sitting between them. CDR3 bases: TGTGCCAGCAGCCAAGATCCAGTCGGGCGGGGCTCCACAGATACGCAGTATTTT. Amino acids: CASSQDPVGRGSTDTQYF.

The genes are TRBV9 and TRBJ1-6; a possible D gene is TRBD1 (6 bases). V dropped 3 bases and J dropped 9 bases, with 10 bases sitting between them. This CDR3 is 13 amino acids long. Germline V gives CDR1 SGDLS, CDR2 YYNGEE. DNA of the CDR3: TGTGCCAGCAGCGGGGGGACATCTTCACCCCTCCACTTT. It translates to CASSGGTSSPLHF.

The chain recombines TRBV7-9 with TRBJ2-5; a possible D gene is TRBD1 (6 bases). This CDR3 contains 14 residues. Deletions cut 0 bases from V and 5 bases from J, with 10 bases between. Germline V gene data show CDR1 as SEHNR and CDR2 as FQNEAQ (reference sequence). CDR3 DNA sequence: TGTGCCAGCAGCTTAGCGGGGGCTGGGGAGACCCAGTACTTC. Amino acids: CASSLAGAGETQYF.

The chain employs TRBV4-3 and TRBJ1-2; TRBD1 matches at 9 bases. The CDR3 runs 13 residues. Looked up from germline, CDR1 is LGHNA and CDR2 is YSLEER. V trimming: 4 bases; J trimming: 6 bases; junction bases outside the gene matches: 3. The CDR3 sequence: CASSPQGADGYTF. In DNA form, the CDR3 reads TGCGCCAGCAGCCCACAGGGGGCCGATGGCTACACCTTC.

The V call is TRBV9, the J call TRBJ2-5, with 7 nucleotides matching TRBD2. V lost 0 bases, J lost 1 base, and 6 bases stayed unmatched. Germline CDR1 and CDR2: SGDLS and YYNGEE. There are 16 residues in the CDR3. The CDR3 DNA sequence: TGTGCCAGCAGCGTAGTTCCAGCGGGGCCCCAAGAGACCCAGTACTTC. Translating gives CASSVVPAGPQETQYF.

This clone was observed once. V is TRBV7-9 and J is TRBJ2-3; 9 bases line up with TRBD1. This CDR3 has 16 residues. V gave up 1 base and J gave up 3 bases; unmatched junction bases: 5. Germline loops: CDR1 SEHNR, CDR2 FQNEAQ (reference sequence). The CDR3 nucleotides are TGTGCCAGCAGCTTAGGCGGACAGGGGATGACAGATACGCAGTATTTT. The encoded protein is CASSLGGQGMTDTQYF.

The chain carries TRBV10-3 and TRBJ2-7, with D uncertain. V was pared by 4 bases and J by 3 bases, with 10 bases between. Germline lookup yields CDR1 ENHRY and CDR2 SYGVKD. This CDR3 has 13 amino acids. CDR3 amino acids: CAISGQVNYEQYF. The DNA of the CDR3 is TGTGCCATCAGTGGGCAGGTCAACTACGAGCAGTACTTC.

The V and J genes are TRBV25-1 and TRBJ1-4; TRBD1 aligns across 9 bases. Germline V gene data show CDR1 as MGHDK and CDR2 as SYGVNS. The junction had 8 bases not matched to a gene; V was cut back by 1 base and J by 5 bases. The CDR3 is 17 residues long. This CDR3 is CASSEWPPDRGNEKLFF. CDR3 DNA sequence: TGTGCCAGCAGTGAATGGCCTCCCGACAGGGGGAATGAAAAACTGTTTTTT.

This clone has just a few counts. The rearrangement links TRBV5-8 to TRBJ1-1; no clear D gene. Germline loops: CDR1 SGHTS, CDR2 YDEGEE. V lost 4 bases and J 6 bases, leaving 7 bases between the germline ends. This CDR3 is 11 amino acids long. As DNA, the CDR3 is TGTGCCAGCAGCCGGAGAGCTGAAGCTTTCTTT. Translation gives CASSRRAEAFF.

This rearrangement joins TRBV24-1 to TRBJ1-5, with D perhaps matching TRBD1 (6 bases). The CDR3 sequence is 12 residues long. Deletions cut 5 bases from V and 7 bases from J, with 8 bases between. Germline V lookup: CDR1 KGHDR, CDR2 SFDVKD. CDR3 sequence: CATSAGAQPQHF. CDR3 bases: TGTGCCACCAGTGCAGGGGCACAGCCCCAGCATTTT.

This chain connects TRBV12-5 to TRBJ2-3, with TRBD2 matching 8 bases. The germline gives CDR1 LGHNT, CDR2 FRNRAP. The V and J ends lost 4 bases and 4 bases, in that order; junction bases with no gene match: 7. This CDR3 contains 15 residues. The chain's CDR3 is CASGYGGASSDTQYF. The CDR3 DNA is TGTGCTAGTGGTTACGGGGGGGCCAGTTCAGATACGCAGTATTTT.

The chain's CDR3 is CASSQDIPAGTGELFF. Written as DNA, the CDR3 is TGTGCCAGCAGCCAAGATATCCCCGCGGGTACCGGGGAGCTGTTTTTT. The chain joins TRBV3-1 (or the pseudogene TRBV3-2) to TRBJ2-2, with D perhaps TRBD2 (5 bases). The CDR3 spans 16 residues. Germline V CDR1 and CDR2: LGHDT, YNNKEL (reference sequence). Trimming took 0 bases from V and 5 from J, leaving 13 bases between them.

The chain employs TRBV6-6 and TRBJ2-2, with D maybe TRBD1 (6 bases). The CDR3 has 15 amino acids. Germline loops: CDR1 MNHNY, CDR2 SVGAGI (reference sequence). V was pared by 4 bases and J by 7 bases, with 16 bases between. CDR3 amino acids: CASSSNTGYGGELFF. The CDR3 region has the DNA TGTGCCAGCAGTTCCAACACAGGGTATGGCGGGGAGCTGTTTTTT.

The chain combines TRBV5-5 with TRBJ2-2, with TRBD1 as a possible D gene (6 bases). CDR3 length: 16 amino acids. V was cut by 0 bases and J by 4 bases, with 13 bases left in between. The germline CDR1 and CDR2 sequences are SGHKS and YYEKEE (reference sequence). The CDR3 reads CASSLVRGLLTGELFF. The DNA for the CDR3 is TGTGCCAGCAGCTTGGTCAGGGGTCTTCTCACCGGGGAGCTGTTTTTT.

This chain joins TRBV7-6 and TRBJ2-5, with TRBD1 as a possible D gene (5 bases). This CDR3 has 15 amino acids. V shed 5 bases and J shed 5 bases, with 18 bases lying between them. Germline CDR1 and CDR2: SGHVS and FNYEAQ. In DNA form, the CDR3 reads TGTGCCAGCAGCCGTAGTCAGGGCCCGAGGGAGACCCAGTACTTC. This codes for CASSRSQGPRETQYF.

V gene TRBV24-1 combines with J gene TRBJ2-7; TRBD1 is a possible D gene (6 bases). V lost 6 bases and J 4 bases, leaving 6 bases between the germline ends. The germline V gene encodes CDR1 KGHDR and CDR2 SFDVKD. This CDR3 has 11 residues. CDR3 amino acids: CATSQGYEQYF. CDR3 DNA sequence: TGTGCCACCAGTCAGGGGTACGAGCAGTACTTC.

V gene TRBV7-8 combines with J gene TRBJ2-6, with D unclear. Trimming shortened V by 2 bases and J by 1 base, and 9 bases separated the two germline ends. CDR3 size: 16 residues. Germline values: CDR1 SGHVS, CDR2 FQNEAQ. CDR3 amino acids: CASSLITGSGANVLTF. DNA for the CDR3: TGTGCCAGCAGCTTAATTACCGGGTCTGGGGCCAACGTCCTGACTTTC.

This clone came up once. CDR3 sequence reads: CASSQPGQAALATDTQYF. As DNA, the CDR3 is TGTGCCAGCAGCCAACCGGGACAGGCCGCTCTTGCCACAGATACGCAGTATTTT. The chain has TRBV14 and TRBJ2-3, with TRBD1 matching over 8 bases. J lost 2 bases, V lost 2 bases, and 12 bases had no gene match. This CDR3 spans 18 amino acids. Germline V gives CDR1 SGHDN, CDR2 FVKESK. Full variable domain (missing parts from reference TRBV14 and TRBJ2-3): EAGVTQFPSHSVIEKGQTVTLRCDPISGHDNLYWYRRVMGKEIKFLLHFVKESKQDESGMPNNRFLAERTGGTYSTLKVQPAELEDSGVYFCASSQPGQAALATDTQYFGPGTRLTVL.

The chain uses TRBV5-8 and TRBJ1-2; D gene ambiguous. V was cut by 5 bases and J by 5 bases, with 10 bases left in between. Germline V CDR1 and CDR2: SGHTS, YDEGEE. CDR3 length equals 12 residues. The CDR3 spells CASSFPSYGYTF. CDR3 nucleotide sequence: TGTGCCAGCAGTTTTCCTTCGTATGGCTACACCTTC.

This rearrangement joins TRBV2 to TRBJ1-5, with TRBD1 identical over 8 bases. CDR3 length: 14 amino acids. V was pared by 4 bases and J by 4 bases, with 3 bases of the junction left unmatched. The germline gives CDR1 SNHLY, CDR2 FYNNEI. The CDR3 sequence is CASSGTGLNQPQHF. CDR3 in DNA: TGTGCCAGCAGTGGGACAGGGCTTAATCAGCCCCAGCATTTT. The complete variable domain, with remaining parts taken from reference TRBV2 and TRBJ1-5, reads EPEVTQTPSHQVTQMGQEVILRCVPISNHLYFYWYRQILGQKVEFLVSFYNNEISEKSEIFDDQFSVERPDGSNFTLKIRSTKLEDSAMYFCASSGTGLNQPQHFGDGTRLSIL.